These 7 T cell receptor beta chains came from one sample sequenced in a study of blood T cell repertoires in COVID-19. Produced via immunoSEQ multiplex PCR; TCRdb's table is partial and in-frame only. The profile shows 200,000 to 250,000 clones, about nine tenths of them singletons. Sequenced: peripheral blood. Receptors originate from a man under 40 who had recovered from COVID-19.

The genes are TRBV10-1 and TRBJ2-3; TRBD1 agrees at 7 bases. CDR1 is WNHNN and CDR2 is SYGVQD in the germline V gene (reference sequence). V was pared by 3 bases and J by 5 bases, with 5 bases of the junction left unmatched. The CDR3 totals 14 residues. The CDR3 coding sequence is TGCGCCAGCAGTGAAAGGGGGCTCGGAGATACGCAGTATTTT. Its protein is CASSERGLGDTQYF.

The V gene is TRBV12-3 or TRBV12-4, the J gene TRBJ1-1; a weak D match, TRBD1 (6 bases). This CDR3 is built from 12 residues. V was trimmed by 5 bases and J by 4 bases, leaving 8 bases between them. The CDR3 coding sequence is TGTGCCAGCAGTCCAGGGGTCACTGAAGCTTTCTTT. Residues: CASSPGVTEAFF.

This sequence joins TRBV5-4 and TRBJ2-1; TRBD2 matches 11 bases. This CDR3 has 17 residues. V dropped 4 bases and J dropped 4; count of bases not matched to a gene: 10. The V gene's germline CDR1 is SGHNT and CDR2 YYREEE (reference sequence). The CDR3, as DNA: TGTGCCAGCAGCCCTTCTAGCGGGGGGACGTTTTACAATGAGCAGTTCTTC. Protein sequence: CASSPSSGGTFYNEQFF.

The chain is built from TRBV7-9 and TRBJ2-7; D uncertain. Germline lookup yields CDR1 SEHNR and CDR2 FQNEAQ (reference sequence). The CDR3 consists of 13 residues. Trimming left V 5 bases short and J 3 bases short, with 11 bases between. CDR3 region: CASSPRGLYEQYF. The CDR3 coding sequence is TGTGCCAGCAGCCCACGCGGTCTCTACGAGCAGTACTTC.

The chain links TRBV5-1 to TRBJ2-3, with TRBD2 matching 9 bases. CDR3 length: 14 amino acids. V gave up 7 bases and J gave up 1 base; unmatched junction bases: 4. The germline CDR1 and CDR2 sequences are SGHRS and YFSETQ. The CDR3 DNA reads TGCGCCAGCGGCCGGACTAGCGGCACAGATACGCAGTATTTT. Translating it yields CASGRTSGTDTQYF.

The chain joins TRBV27 to TRBJ2-1; TRBD1 aligns across 8 bases. This CDR3 has 14 amino acids. Trimming took 3 bases from V and 9 from J; bases not matched to a gene: 7. Germline V CDR1 and CDR2: MNHEY, SMNVEV (reference sequence). As DNA, the CDR3 is TGTGCCAGCAGTTTCCAGGGGGCGCATAGTGAGCAGTTCTTC. It encodes CASSFQGAHSEQFF.

CDR3 residues: CASSLQGGGTEAFF. CDR3 nucleotides: TGTGCCAGCAGCTTACAGGGAGGTGGCACTGAAGCTTTCTTT. The genes are TRBV7-8 and TRBJ1-1, with a tentative D call TRBD1 (5 bases). This CDR3 has 14 amino acids. The V gene lost 2 bases and the J gene lost 4 bases, with 11 bases spanning the gap. CDR1 is SGHVS, CDR2 FQNEAQ, per germline.